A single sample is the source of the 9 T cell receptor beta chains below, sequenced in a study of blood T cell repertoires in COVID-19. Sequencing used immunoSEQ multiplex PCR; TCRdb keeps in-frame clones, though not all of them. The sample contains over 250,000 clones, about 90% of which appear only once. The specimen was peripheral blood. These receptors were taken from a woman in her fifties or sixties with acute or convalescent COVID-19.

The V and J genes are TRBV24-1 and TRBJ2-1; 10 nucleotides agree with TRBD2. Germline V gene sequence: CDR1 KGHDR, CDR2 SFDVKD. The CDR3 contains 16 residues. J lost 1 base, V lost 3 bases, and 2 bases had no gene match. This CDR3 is CATSDNSGGSYNEQFF. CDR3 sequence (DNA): TGTGCCACCAGTGATAATAGCGGGGGGTCCTACAATGAGCAGTTCTTC.

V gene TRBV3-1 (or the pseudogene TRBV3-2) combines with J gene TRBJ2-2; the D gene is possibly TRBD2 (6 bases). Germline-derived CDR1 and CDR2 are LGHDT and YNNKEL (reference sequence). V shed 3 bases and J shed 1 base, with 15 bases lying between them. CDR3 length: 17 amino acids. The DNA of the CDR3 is TGTGCCAGCAGCCATGGGGAGGAGTTTCGGAACACCGGGGAGCTGTTTTTT. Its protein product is CASSHGEEFRNTGELFF.

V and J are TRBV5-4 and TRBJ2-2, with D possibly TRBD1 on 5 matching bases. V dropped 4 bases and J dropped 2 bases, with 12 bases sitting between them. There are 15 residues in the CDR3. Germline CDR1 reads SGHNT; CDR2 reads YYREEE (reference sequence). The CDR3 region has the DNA TGTGCCAGCAGCGTCGACAGCTCCAACACCGGGGAGCTGTTTTTT. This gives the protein CASSVDSSNTGELFF.

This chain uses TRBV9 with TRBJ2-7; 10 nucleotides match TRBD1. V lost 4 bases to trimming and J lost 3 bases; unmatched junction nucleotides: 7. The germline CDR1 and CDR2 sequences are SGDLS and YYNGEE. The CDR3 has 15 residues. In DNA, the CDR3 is TGTGCCAGCAGCAGGTCCGGGACAGGGGACTACGAGCAGTACTTC. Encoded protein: CASSRSGTGDYEQYF.

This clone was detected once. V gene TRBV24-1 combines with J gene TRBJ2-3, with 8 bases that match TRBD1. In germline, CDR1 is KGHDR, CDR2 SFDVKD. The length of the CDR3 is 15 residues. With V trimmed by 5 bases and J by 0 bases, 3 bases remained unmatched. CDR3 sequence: CATSARQGSTDTQYF. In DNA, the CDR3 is TGTGCCACCAGTGCCCGACAGGGGAGCACAGATACGCAGTATTTT.

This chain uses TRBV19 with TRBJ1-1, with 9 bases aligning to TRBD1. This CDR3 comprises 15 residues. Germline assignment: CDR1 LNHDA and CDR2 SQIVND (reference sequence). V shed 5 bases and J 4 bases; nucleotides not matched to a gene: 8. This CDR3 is CASSPGTGSSTEAFF. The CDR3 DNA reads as TGTGCCAGTAGTCCGGGGACAGGGAGTAGCACTGAAGCTTTCTTT.

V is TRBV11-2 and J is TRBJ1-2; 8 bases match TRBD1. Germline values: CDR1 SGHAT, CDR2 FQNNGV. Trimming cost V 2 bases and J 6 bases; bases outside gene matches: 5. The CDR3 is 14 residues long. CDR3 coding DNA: TGTGCCAGCAGCTTATTGGGGACAGGAGATGGCTACACCTTC. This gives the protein CASSLLGTGDGYTF.

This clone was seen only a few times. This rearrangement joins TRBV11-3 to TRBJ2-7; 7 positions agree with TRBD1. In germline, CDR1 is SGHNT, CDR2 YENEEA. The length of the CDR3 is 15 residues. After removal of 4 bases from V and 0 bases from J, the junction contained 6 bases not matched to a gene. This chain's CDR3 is CASSSSTGISYEQYF. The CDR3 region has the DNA TGTGCCAGCAGCTCGTCGACAGGGATCTCCTACGAGCAGTACTTC.

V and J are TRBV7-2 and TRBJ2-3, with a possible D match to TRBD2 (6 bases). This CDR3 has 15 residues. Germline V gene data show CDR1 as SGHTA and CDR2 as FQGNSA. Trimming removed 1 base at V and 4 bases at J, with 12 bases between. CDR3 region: CASSLGSGGADTQYF. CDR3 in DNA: TGTGCCAGCAGCTTAGGTAGCGGAGGGGCAGATACGCAGTATTTT.